This is a list of T cell receptor beta chains from one sample in a study of shared clonotypes between healthy human individuals. Clones were sequenced by immunoSEQ multiplex PCR, and TCRdb holds only the in-frame ones, with some missing. The repertoire holds about 2 million clones, with about 95% as singletons. What was sequenced was naive CD8+ T cells sorted from blood. These receptors all stem from a man aged 18 to 30 in good health. Each CDR3 is given without its conserved first and last residue. A clone size is listed for some rows: how often the clone was seen (once, few, many), or a class if it is expanded.

TRBJ2-3 | TRBV13 | . | ASSSGFGASSTDTQY
TRBJ2-3 | TRBV10-2 | once | ASSDPDTQY
TRBJ1-1 | TRBV5-1 | . | ASSAGTTEAF
TRBJ2-7 | TRBV27 | once | ASSLRRGGSYEQY
TRBJ1-1 | TRBV6-1 | . | ASSNPGTGYTEAF
TRBJ1-5 | TRBV25-1 | . | ASSLTGGNQPQH
TRBJ2-1 | TRBV6-5 | . | ASSLGQGIRNEQF
TRBJ2-1 | TRBV5-4 | . | ASSLDKSFNEQF
TRBJ2-1 | TRBV19 | . | ASGDWGYNEQF
TRBJ2-2 | TRBV2 | . | ARKSRGAVNTGELF
TRBJ2-3 | TRBV6-6 | . | ASSSGGADTQY
TRBJ2-4 | TRBV28 | once | ASSQPGTLDIQY
TRBJ2-3 | TRBV27 | . | ASMGFSSTDTQY
TRBJ2-7 | TRBV30 | . | AWSVAGYEQY
TRBJ2-7 | TRBV13 | . | ASSSGLAGGEQY
TRBJ2-7 | TRBV13 | . | ASSRGGGSYEQY